This is a list of T cell receptor beta chains from one sample in a study of human T cells and chemical hapten exposure. TCRdb used MiXCR to reprocess the RACE reads, holding one entry per CDR3 protein. Among about 42,000 distinct CDR3 sequences listed, 8% to 9% were seen once. Sequences were derived from whole blood, sampled in connection with sensitization to the hapten diphenylcyclopropenone (DPC). All receptors come from a woman aged 40 to 55 with alopecia areata. Some clones in this sample may be carry-over from other donors' samples. The conserved cysteine and the conserved F or W are not part of the CDR3 here. The D gene is left open where the match is weak.

j_gene,d_gene,v_gene,CDR3aa
TRBJ2-1,-,TRBV5-1,ASSFRSPTNEQF
TRBJ1-4,TRBD1,TRBV5-4,ASRRGQFNEKLF
TRBJ1-5,-,TRBV7-9,ASSSDIDSNQPQH
TRBJ1-5,TRBD1,TRBV20-1,SATLTGRANNQPQH
TRBJ1-2,TRBD1,TRBV28,ASSSLDPWTGRTGYT
TRBJ2-5,TRBD2,TRBV27,ASRSSPSASGETQY
TRBJ1-3,-,TRBV2,ASTTAGNTIY
TRBJ1-2,-,TRBV20-1,SAREAGIGGYT
TRBJ1-6,-,TRBV7-2,ASSNSRDYSYNSPLH
TRBJ1-1,-,TRBV6-6,ASSYRGSGAF
TRBJ2-7,-,TRBV12-3/TRBV12-4,ASGLVYEQY
TRBJ2-3,TRBD2,TRBV19,ASRPTSADTQY
TRBJ2-1,TRBD1,TRBV4-2,ASSAAGTGYYNEQF
TRBJ2-1,TRBD2,TRBV20-1,SAQAGGRNEQF
TRBJ2-5,-,TRBV28,ASSPGGPMETQY
TRBJ2-5,-,TRBV7-9,ASNERGETQY
TRBJ2-1,-,TRBV20-1,SAFNTRNNEQF
TRBJ1-1,-,TRBV20-1,SARDLTGGETEAF
TRBJ1-6,-,TRBV29-1,SVENRYGASSYNSPLH
TRBJ2-7,TRBD1,TRBV6-2/TRBV6-3,ASSYLGQGLYEQY
TRBJ1-1,-,TRBV4-1,ASSPVGTEAF
TRBJ2-1,TRBD2,TRBV5-1,ASSSGLAGYNEQF
TRBJ1-1,TRBD1,TRBV2,ASPPGQGIRRDTEAF
TRBJ1-2,-,TRBV30,AWNGLGNYGYT
TRBJ2-7,-,TRBV4-1,ASSQDPGGEQY
TRBJ1-5,-,TRBV6-1,ASSAGARKNNQPQH
TRBJ1-5,-,TRBV5-1,ASSLDSNQPQH
TRBJ2-1,-,TRBV27,ASRASASYNEQF
TRBJ1-1,-,TRBV12-3/TRBV12-4,ASSSASRPTEAF
TRBJ2-1,TRBD2,TRBV6-2/TRBV6-3,ASSNRTSGRNEQF
TRBJ2-6,-,TRBV10-3,AISESNSGANVLT
TRBJ1-4,-,TRBV11-2,ASRTANNEKLF
TRBJ1-2,TRBD1,TRBV20-1,SAARDRGHGYT
TRBJ1-4,TRBD1,TRBV30,AWSAFDRGGNEKLF
TRBJ2-1,-,TRBV7-2,ASSSLGYNEQF
TRBJ2-2,-,TRBV2,ASSRISNTGELF
TRBJ2-3,-,TRBV20-1,SRIGPDTQY
TRBJ1-6,TRBD1,TRBV18,ASSPAQGRNSPLH
TRBJ2-1,-,TRBV7-2,ASRLYNEQF
TRBJ1-4,-,TRBV7-9,ASSFGTTTNEKLF
TRBJ1-5,TRBD1,TRBV4-1,ASSQAGDRGNQPQH
TRBJ1-1,-,TRBV18,ASSPLAGAEAF
TRBJ1-5,TRBD1,TRBV6-5,ASSRQGRNQPQH
TRBJ2-7,-,TRBV7-6,ASSLGSRGASYEQY
TRBJ2-1,TRBD2,TRBV5-1,ASTRTSGGTSYNEQF
TRBJ1-1,-,TRBV12-3/TRBV12-4,ASRRLSTEAF
TRBJ1-5,TRBD1,TRBV6-2/TRBV6-3,ASSSYYRGPEGSNQPQH
TRBJ1-4,TRBD1,TRBV28,ASSSPRGPTNEKLF
TRBJ2-3,TRBD2,TRBV15,ATSRDSGGADTQY
TRBJ2-2,TRBD2,TRBV9,ASSSRRTSGSLNTGELF
TRBJ2-3,TRBD2,TRBV20-1,SARDFSGGTDTQY